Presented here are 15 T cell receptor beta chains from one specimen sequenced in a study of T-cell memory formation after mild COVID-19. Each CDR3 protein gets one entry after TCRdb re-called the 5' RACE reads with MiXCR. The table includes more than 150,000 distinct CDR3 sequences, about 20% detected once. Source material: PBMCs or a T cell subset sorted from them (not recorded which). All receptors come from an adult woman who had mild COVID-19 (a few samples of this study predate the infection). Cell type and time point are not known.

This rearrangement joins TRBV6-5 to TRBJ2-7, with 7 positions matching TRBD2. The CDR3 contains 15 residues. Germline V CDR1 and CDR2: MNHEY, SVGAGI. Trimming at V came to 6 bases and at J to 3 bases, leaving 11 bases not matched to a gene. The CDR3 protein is CASSPIAGEYYEQYF. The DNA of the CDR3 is TGTGCCAGCAGCCCGATTGCGGGGGAATACTACGAGCAGTACTTC.

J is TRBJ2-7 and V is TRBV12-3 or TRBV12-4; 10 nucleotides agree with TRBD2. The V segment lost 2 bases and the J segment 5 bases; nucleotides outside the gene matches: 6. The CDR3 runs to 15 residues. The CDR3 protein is CASSLFLAGVHEQYF. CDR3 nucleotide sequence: TGTGCCAGCAGTTTATTCCTAGCGGGAGTCCACGAGCAGTACTTC.

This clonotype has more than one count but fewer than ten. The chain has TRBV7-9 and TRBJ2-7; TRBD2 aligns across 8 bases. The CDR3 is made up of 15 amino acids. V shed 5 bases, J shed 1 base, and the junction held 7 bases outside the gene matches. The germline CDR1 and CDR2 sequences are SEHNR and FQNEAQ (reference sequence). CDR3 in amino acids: CASSREAGASYEQYF. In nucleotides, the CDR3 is TGTGCCAGCAGCCGGGAAGCGGGAGCGTCCTACGAGCAGTACTTC. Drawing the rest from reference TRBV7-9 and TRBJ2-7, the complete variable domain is DTGVSQNPRHKITKRGQNVTFRCDPISEHNRLYWYRQTLGQGPEFLTYFQNEAQLEKSRLLSDRFSAERPKGSFSTLEIQRTEQGDSAMYLCASSREAGASYEQYFGPGTRLTVT.

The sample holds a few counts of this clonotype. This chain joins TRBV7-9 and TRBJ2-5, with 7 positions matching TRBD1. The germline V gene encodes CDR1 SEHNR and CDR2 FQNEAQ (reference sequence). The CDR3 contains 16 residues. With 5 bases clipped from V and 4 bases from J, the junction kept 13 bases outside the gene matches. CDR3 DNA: TGTGCCAGCAGCATCAAATTCAGGGGGTTGAGAGAGACCCAGTACTTC. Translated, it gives CASSIKFRGLRETQYF.

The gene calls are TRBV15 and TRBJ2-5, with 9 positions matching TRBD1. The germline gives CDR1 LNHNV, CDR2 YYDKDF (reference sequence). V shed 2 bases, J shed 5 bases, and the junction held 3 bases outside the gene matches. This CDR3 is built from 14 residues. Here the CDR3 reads CATSRRTGDETQYF. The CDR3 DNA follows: TGTGCCACCAGCAGACGGACAGGGGACGAGACCCAGTACTTC.

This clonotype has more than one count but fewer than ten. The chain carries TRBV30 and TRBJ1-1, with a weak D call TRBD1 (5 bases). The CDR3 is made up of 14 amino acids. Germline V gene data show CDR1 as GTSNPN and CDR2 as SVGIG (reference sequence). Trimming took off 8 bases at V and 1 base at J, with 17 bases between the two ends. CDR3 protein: CAGPSTGPNTEAFF. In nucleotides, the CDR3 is TGTGCCGGTCCCTCTACAGGACCGAACACTGAAGCTTTCTTT.

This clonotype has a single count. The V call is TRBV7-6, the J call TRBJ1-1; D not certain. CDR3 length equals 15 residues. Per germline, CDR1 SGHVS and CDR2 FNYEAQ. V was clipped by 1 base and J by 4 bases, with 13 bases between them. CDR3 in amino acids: CASSLGKGPVTEAFF. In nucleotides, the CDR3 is TGTGCCAGCAGCTTAGGTAAGGGCCCAGTCACTGAAGCTTTCTTT.

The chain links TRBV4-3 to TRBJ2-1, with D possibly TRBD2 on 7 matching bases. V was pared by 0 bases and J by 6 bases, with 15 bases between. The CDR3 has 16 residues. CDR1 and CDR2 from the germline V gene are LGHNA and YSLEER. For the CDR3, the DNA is TGCGCCAGCAGCCAAGACCGCCTAGGGGGGGGCAATGAGCAGTTCTTC. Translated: CASSQDRLGGGNEQFF.

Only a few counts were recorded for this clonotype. The DNA for the CDR3 is TGTGCCAGCAGCTGGACTAGCGGGGGGGCCTCGAATGAGCAGTTCTTC. It encodes CASSWTSGGASNEQFF. The chain links TRBV7-8 to TRBJ2-1; 15 bases are a match to TRBD2. V was pared by 4 bases and J by 7 bases, with 5 bases of the junction left unmatched. The length of the CDR3 is 16 residues. Germline loops: CDR1 SGHVS, CDR2 FQNEAQ.

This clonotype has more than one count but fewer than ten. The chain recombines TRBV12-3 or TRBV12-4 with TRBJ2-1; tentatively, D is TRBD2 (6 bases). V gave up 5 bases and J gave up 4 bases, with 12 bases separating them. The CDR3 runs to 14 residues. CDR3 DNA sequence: TGTGCCAGCAGTATGGGGGGATCTTACAATGAGCAGTTCTTC. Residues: CASSMGGSYNEQFF.

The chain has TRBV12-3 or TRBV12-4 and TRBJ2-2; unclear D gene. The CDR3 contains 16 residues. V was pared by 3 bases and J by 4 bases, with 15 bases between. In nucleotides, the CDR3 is TGTGCCAGCAGTTTTAACTATCGGTTAGGCACCGGGGAGCTGTTTTTT. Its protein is CASSFNYRLGTGELFF.

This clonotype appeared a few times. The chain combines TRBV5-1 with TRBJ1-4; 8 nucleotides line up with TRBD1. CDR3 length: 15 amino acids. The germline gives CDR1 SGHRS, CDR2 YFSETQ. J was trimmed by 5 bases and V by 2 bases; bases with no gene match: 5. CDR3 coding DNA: TGCGCCAGCAGCTTCTTAACAGGGGGAAATGAAAAACTGTTTTTT. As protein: CASSFLTGGNEKLFF.

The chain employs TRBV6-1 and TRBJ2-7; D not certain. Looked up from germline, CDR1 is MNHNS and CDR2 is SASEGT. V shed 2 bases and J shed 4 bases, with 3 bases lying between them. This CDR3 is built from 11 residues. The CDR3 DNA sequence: TGTGCCAGCAGTGAAATATACGAGCAGTACTTC. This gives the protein CASSEIYEQYF.

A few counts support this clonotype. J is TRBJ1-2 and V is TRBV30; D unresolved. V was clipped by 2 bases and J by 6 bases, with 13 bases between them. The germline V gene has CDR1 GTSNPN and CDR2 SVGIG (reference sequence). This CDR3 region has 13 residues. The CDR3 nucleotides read TGTGCCTGGAGTCTACCCAGGAGCGATGGCTACACCTTC. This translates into CAWSLPRSDGYTF.

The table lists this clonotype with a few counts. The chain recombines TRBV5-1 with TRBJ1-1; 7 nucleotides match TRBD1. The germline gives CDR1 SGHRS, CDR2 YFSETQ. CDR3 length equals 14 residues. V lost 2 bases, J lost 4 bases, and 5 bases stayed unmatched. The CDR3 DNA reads TGCGCCAGCAGCTTCCCAGGGGGAAGCACTGAAGCTTTCTTT. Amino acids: CASSFPGGSTEAFF.